This T cell receptor (beta chain) was profiled in a study of cytomegalovirus exposure and HLA in healthy donors. On the study more broadly: There were roughly 80 million unique TCRs (from HLA-typed donors) in an early data release. Study-wide results and caveats: Prior analysis indicated that the majority of TCR beta V segments exhibited productivity approximately 87% or approximately 30% of the time.

Nominally healthy donors provided the samples, though records likely missed some immune exposures. This CDR3 has 14 residues. The V gene end was trimmed by 4 bases and the J gene end by 4 bases; junction bases not matched to a gene: 7. CDR1 is SGHRS, CDR2 YFSETQ, per germline. PCR primers comprised 60 Vbeta and 13 Jbeta primers. The protocol was immunoSEQ multiplex PCR, while the TCRdb copy is restricted to in-frame clones and leaves out a portion. Of some 240,000 clones in the sample, 78% were seen once. Turning to this clone: Its antigen is not identified.

The chain carries TRBV5-1 and TRBJ2-7, with 8 nucleotides matching TRBD2. Sample: PBMCs. The TCR was taken from a male donor in good health and CMV-seronegative. CDR3 nucleotides: TGCGCCAGCAGCGGACCGGGACTAGTTTACGAGCAGTACTTC. It yields the protein CASSGPGLVYEQYF.